This T cell receptor (beta chain) was sequenced for a study of preoperative IRX-2 immunotherapy in early breast cancer. The J segment lost 3 bases and the V segment lost 5 bases, leaving 9 bases of the junction unmatched. CDR1 and CDR2 (germline): MDHEN, SYDVKM. The CDR3 is 15 amino acids. Profiling relied on immunoSEQ multiplex PCR, and the TCRdb table lists in-frame clones only, not all of them. The sample has about 98,000 clones; roughly 88% are singletons. This clone is a singleton in its sample. The treatment here: preoperative locoregional IRX-2 cytokine immunotherapy. This phase Ib study tested locoregional IRX-2 cytokine immunotherapy given before surgery.

The sequenced sample was tumor tissue, obtained after IRX-2 immunotherapy. The V gene is TRBV28, the J gene TRBJ2-7, with 8 bases that match TRBD1. The source is a human donor with breast cancer. The CDR3 sequence: CASSQGNRGNYEQYF. CDR3 in DNA: TGTGCCAGCAGTCAAGGAAACAGGGGGAACTACGAGCAGTACTTC.